This record concerns one T cell receptor beta chain sequence. The antigen remains undetermined. Terminally differentiated effector memory CD45RA+ cells were excluded by CCR7 positive selection of CD45RO-negative cells. This sample was included in a study of shared clonotypes between healthy human individuals. Study-wide points: Non-shared clonotypes displayed generation probabilities falling below those of clonotypes present in all four donors. It was observed that roughly 5% of naive CD4 clonotypes were shared across four donors.

Measured with immunoSEQ multiplex PCR; TCRdb has only the in-frame clones, and not every one. Among about 2 million clones, about 95% were seen once, and the ten largest hold less than 1.5%. The material sequenced was naive CD8+ T cells sorted from blood. This TCR was sampled from a man between 18 and 35 years old in good health.

The CDR3 DNA is TGCGCCAGCAGCCAAGATCGGGCAGGGCCCTCCACTGAAGCTTTCTTT. This codes for CASSQDRAGPSTEAFF. V and J are TRBV4-3 and TRBJ1-1, with a tentative D call TRBD1 (5 bases). Per germline, CDR1 LGHNA and CDR2 YSLEER. Trimming left V 0 bases short and J 4 bases short, with 15 bases between. The CDR3 runs to 16 residues.